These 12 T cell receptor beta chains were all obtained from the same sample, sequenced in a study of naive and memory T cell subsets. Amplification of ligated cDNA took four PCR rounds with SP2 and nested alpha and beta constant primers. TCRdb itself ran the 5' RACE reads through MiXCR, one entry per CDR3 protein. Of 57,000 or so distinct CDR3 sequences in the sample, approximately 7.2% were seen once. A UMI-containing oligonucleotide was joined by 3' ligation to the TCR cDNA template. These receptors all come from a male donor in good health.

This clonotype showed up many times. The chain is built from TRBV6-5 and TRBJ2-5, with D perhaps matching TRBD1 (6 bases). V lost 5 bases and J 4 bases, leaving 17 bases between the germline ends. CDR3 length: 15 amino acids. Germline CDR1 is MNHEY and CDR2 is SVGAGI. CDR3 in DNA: TGTGCCAGCAGTGGATGGCAGGGGATGGGAGAGACCCAGTACTTC. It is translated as CASSGWQGMGETQYF.

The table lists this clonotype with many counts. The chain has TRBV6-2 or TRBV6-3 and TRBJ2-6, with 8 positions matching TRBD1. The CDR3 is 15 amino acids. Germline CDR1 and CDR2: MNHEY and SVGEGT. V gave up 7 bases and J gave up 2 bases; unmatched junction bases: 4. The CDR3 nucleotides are TGTGCCAGCAAACAACAGGGGGCTGGGGCCAACGTCCTGACTTTC. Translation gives CASKQQGAGANVLTF.

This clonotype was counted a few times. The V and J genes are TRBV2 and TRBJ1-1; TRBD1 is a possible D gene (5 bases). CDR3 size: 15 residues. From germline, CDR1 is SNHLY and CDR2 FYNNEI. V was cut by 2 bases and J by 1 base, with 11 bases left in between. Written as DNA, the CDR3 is TGTGCCAGCAGTGAACCCGGACAAGCGAACACTGAAGCTTTCTTT. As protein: CASSEPGQANTEAFF.

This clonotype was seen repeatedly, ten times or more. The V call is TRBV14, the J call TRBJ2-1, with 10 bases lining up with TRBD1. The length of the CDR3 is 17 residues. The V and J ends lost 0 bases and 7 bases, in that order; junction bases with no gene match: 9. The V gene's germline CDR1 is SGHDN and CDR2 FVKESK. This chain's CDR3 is CASSQDRDRGGDNEQFF. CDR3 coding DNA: TGTGCCAGCAGCCAAGACCGGGACAGGGGAGGTGATAATGAGCAGTTCTTC.

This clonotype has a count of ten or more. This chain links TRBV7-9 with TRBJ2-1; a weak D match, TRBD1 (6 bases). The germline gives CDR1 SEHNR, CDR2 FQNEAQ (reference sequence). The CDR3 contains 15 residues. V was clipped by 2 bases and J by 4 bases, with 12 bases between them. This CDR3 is CASSLLQGNYNEQFF. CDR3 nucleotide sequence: TGTGCCAGCAGCTTACTGCAGGGGAATTACAATGAGCAGTTCTTC.

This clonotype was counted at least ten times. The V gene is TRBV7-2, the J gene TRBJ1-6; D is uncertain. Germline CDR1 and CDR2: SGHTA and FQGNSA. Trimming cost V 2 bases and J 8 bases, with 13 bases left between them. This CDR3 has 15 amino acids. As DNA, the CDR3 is TGTGCCAGCAGCTTACGATCCTTGGGTGATTCACCCCTCCACTTT. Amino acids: CASSLRSLGDSPLHF.

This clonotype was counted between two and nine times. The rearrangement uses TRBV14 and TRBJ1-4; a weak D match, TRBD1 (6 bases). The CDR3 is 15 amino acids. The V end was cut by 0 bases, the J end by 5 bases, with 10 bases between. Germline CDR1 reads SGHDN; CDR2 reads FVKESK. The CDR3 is CASSQDRQVNEKLFF. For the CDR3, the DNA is TGTGCCAGCAGCCAAGATCGACAGGTGAATGAAAAACTGTTTTTT. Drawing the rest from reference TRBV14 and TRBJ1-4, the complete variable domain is EAGVTQFPSHSVIEKGQTVTLRCDPISGHDNLYWYRRVMGKEIKFLLHFVKESKQDESGMPNNRFLAERTGGTYSTLKVQPAELEDSGVYFCASSQDRQVNEKLFFGSGTQLSVL.

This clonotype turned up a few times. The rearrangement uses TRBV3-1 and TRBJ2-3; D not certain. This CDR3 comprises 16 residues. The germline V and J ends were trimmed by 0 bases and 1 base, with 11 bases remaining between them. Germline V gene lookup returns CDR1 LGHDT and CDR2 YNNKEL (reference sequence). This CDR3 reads CASSQERVRGTDTQYF. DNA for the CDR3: TGTGCCAGCAGCCAAGAACGGGTCAGAGGCACAGATACGCAGTATTTT.

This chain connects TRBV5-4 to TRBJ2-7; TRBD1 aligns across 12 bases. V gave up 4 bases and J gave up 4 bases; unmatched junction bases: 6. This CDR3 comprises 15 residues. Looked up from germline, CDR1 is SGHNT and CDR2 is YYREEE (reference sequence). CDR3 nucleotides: TGTGCCAGCAGCGGGTGGGACAGGGGGCGGTACGAGCAGTACTTC. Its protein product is CASSGWDRGRYEQYF.

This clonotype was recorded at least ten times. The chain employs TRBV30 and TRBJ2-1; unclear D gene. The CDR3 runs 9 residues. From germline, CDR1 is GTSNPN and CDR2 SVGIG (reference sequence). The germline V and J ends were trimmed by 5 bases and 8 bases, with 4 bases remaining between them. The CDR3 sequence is CAWGHEQFF. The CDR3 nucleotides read TGTGCCTGGGGGCATGAGCAGTTCTTC.

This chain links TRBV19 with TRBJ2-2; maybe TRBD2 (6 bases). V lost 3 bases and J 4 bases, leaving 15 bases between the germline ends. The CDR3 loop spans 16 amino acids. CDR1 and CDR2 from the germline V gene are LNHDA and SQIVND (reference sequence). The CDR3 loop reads CASSMWGESLTGELFF. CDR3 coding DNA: TGTGCCAGTAGTATGTGGGGGGAGAGTCTCACCGGGGAGCTGTTTTTT.

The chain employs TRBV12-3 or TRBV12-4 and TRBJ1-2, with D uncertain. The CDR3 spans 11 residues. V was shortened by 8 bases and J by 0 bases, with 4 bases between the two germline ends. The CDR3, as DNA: TGTGCCAGCGGTTCTAACTATGGCTACACCTTC. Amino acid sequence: CASGSNYGYTF.